What follows are 18 T cell receptor beta chains derived from one specimen sequenced in a study of human T cells and chemical hapten exposure. It was unfractionated whole blood from which total RNA was extracted. TCRdb re-called the 5' RACE reads through MiXCR, storing one row per CDR3 protein. The sample carries about 140,000 distinct CDR3 sequences, 3.5% to 5% recorded once. The receptors come from a female donor in good health.

This clonotype appeared many times. The chain uses TRBV12-5 and TRBJ2-7; D is possibly TRBD1 (6 bases). V lost 6 bases and J lost 0, with 21 bases in between. CDR3 length: 17 residues. Germline CDR1 LGHNT, CDR2 FRNRAP. This chain's CDR3 is CASGPYGTLHYSYEQYF. The CDR3 coding sequence is TGTGCTAGTGGCCCCTATGGGACACTTCACTACTCCTACGAGCAGTACTTC. Together with reference TRBV12-5 and TRBJ2-7, the CDR3 gives the full variable domain: DARVTQTPRHKVTEMGQEVTMRCQPILGHNTVFWYRQTMMQGLELLAYFRNRAPLDDSGMPKDRFSAEMPDATLATLKIQPSEPRDSAVYFCASGPYGTLHYSYEQYFGPGTRLTVT.

This clonotype was recorded many times. The rearrangement joins TRBV24-1 to TRBJ2-3; tentatively, D is TRBD2 (6 bases). The CDR3 sequence is 14 residues long. Trimming pared 1 base from V and 4 bases from J, leaving 8 bases between. The germline gives CDR1 KGHDR, CDR2 SFDVKD. The CDR3 DNA reads as TGTGCCACCAGTGATTTTGGAGGGTCAGATACGCAGTATTTT. Translated, it gives CATSDFGGSDTQYF.

This clonotype showed up many times. The V call is TRBV10-3, the J call TRBJ2-1, with D possibly being TRBD2 (7 bases). CDR3 size: 15 residues. V dropped 4 bases and J dropped 1 base, with 11 bases sitting between them. Germline assignment: CDR1 ENHRY and CDR2 SYGVKD. Written as DNA, the CDR3 is TGTGCCATCAGTGGGGGGGGGACATCCTACAATGAGCAGTTCTTC. Protein: CAISGGGTSYNEQFF.

This clonotype showed up just a few times. The chain links TRBV13 to TRBJ2-7; D is perhaps TRBD2 (7 bases). This CDR3 has 14 residues. Germline V lookup: CDR1 PRHDT, CDR2 FYEKMQ (reference sequence). The V end lost 6 bases, the J end lost 3 bases, and 15 bases lay between the germline ends. CDR3 loop: CASRIWGGLYEQYF. In nucleotides, the CDR3 is TGTGCCAGCAGAATCTGGGGGGGCCTCTACGAGCAGTACTTC.

This clonotype appeared a few times. The gene calls are TRBV7-2 and TRBJ1-1; D remains ambiguous. CDR1 and CDR2 from the germline V gene are SGHTA and FQGNSA. The ends were cut back, 5 bases at V and 3 bases at J, with 13 bases in the middle. The CDR3 extends over 14 amino acids. CDR3 amino acids: CASSPGRLDTEAFF. The CDR3 DNA reads as TGTGCCAGCAGCCCCGGCCGTTTGGACACTGAAGCTTTCTTT. The full variable domain, its missing parts supplied by reference TRBV7-2 and TRBJ1-1, is GAGVSQSPSNKVTEKGKDVELRCDPISGHTALYWYRQSLGQGLEFLIYFQGNSAPDKSGLPSDRFSAERTGGSVSTLTIQRTQQEDSAVYLCASSPGRLDTEAFFGQGTRLTVV.

This clonotype was recorded at least ten times. This chain connects TRBV4-1 to TRBJ2-7; D is unresolved. This CDR3 region has 13 residues. With 4 bases removed from V and 6 bases from J, the gap between germline ends came to 13 bases. The germline V gene has CDR1 MGHRA and CDR2 YSYEKL. CDR3 DNA sequence: TGCGCCAGCAGCCGTCAGACTTTCGGCGAGCAGTACTTC. Protein product: CASSRQTFGEQYF.

The chain recombines TRBV6-2 or TRBV6-3 with TRBJ2-1, with TRBD2 matching over 10 bases. Trimming cost V 3 bases and J 5 bases; bases outside gene matches: 13. The CDR3 length is 18 residues. Germline lookup yields CDR1 MNHEY and CDR2 SVGEGT. The CDR3 spells CASSYTFFSGGRDNEQFF. As DNA, the CDR3 is TGTGCCAGCAGTTATACCTTCTTTAGCGGGGGGCGGGACAATGAGCAGTTCTTC.

Ten or more counts support this clonotype. This chain links TRBV5-5 with TRBJ2-7; D is undetermined. The V gene lost 0 bases and the J gene lost 0 bases, with 13 bases spanning the gap. From germline, CDR1 is SGHKS and CDR2 YYEKEE (reference sequence). The CDR3 loop spans 16 amino acids. The DNA of the CDR3 is TGTGCCAGCAGCTTGGGCGTTATGGGCTACTCCTACGAGCAGTACTTC. It specifies CASSLGVMGYSYEQYF.

This clonotype appeared many times. The chain carries TRBV7-9 and TRBJ2-3, with TRBD2 as a possible D gene (7 bases). Trimming stripped 5 bases from V and 5 bases from J, with 23 bases between. The CDR3 is 17 residues long. The germline gives CDR1 SEHNR, CDR2 FQNEAQ (reference sequence). The CDR3 protein is CASSPPRRAGAGDTQYF. The CDR3 coding sequence is TGTGCCAGCAGCCCCCCGAGGCGGGCGGGGGCCGGAGATACGCAGTATTTT.

This clonotype was counted at least ten times. The chain uses TRBV20-1 and TRBJ2-7; unclear D gene. CDR1 is DFQATT and CDR2 is SNEGSKA in the germline V gene (reference sequence). CDR3 length: 14 amino acids. Trimming removed 2 bases at V and 0 bases at J, with 11 bases between. CDR3 nucleotide sequence: TGCAGTGCTAGACGATCAGCAGTCTCCTACGAGCAGTACTTC. Its translation: CSARRSAVSYEQYF.

This clonotype has ten or more counts. The chain joins TRBV29-1 to TRBJ2-3; 7 nucleotides match TRBD1. The germline gives CDR1 SQVTM, CDR2 ANQGSEA. The CDR3 extends over 14 amino acids. V lost 6 bases to trimming and J lost 3 bases; unmatched junction nucleotides: 9. The chain's CDR3 is CSVGQVDGTDTQYF. CDR3 coding DNA: TGCAGCGTCGGACAGGTCGACGGGACAGATACGCAGTATTTT.

This clonotype was counted at least ten times. The rearrangement links TRBV7-9 to TRBJ1-6, with D tentatively TRBD1 (5 bases). This CDR3 has 13 residues. V lost 5 bases to trimming and J lost 8 bases, with 10 bases between them. Per germline, CDR1 SEHNR and CDR2 FQNEAQ (reference sequence). The CDR3 sequence is CASSPDSYSPLHF. CDR3 coding DNA: TGTGCCAGCAGCCCCGACAGTTATTCACCCCTCCACTTT.

This clonotype was observed many times. This chain connects TRBV24-1 to TRBJ2-1; D is perhaps TRBD2 (6 bases). V was shortened by 6 bases and J by 3 bases, with 23 bases between the two germline ends. The length of the CDR3 is 18 residues. Germline-derived CDR1 and CDR2 are KGHDR and SFDVKD. The DNA of the CDR3 is TGTGCCACCAGTCAAACCCAAACCACGGGGGATAGCTACAATGAGCAGTTCTTC. It translates to CATSQTQTTGDSYNEQFF.

Points on this clonotype: A much larger clonotype is one base distant, so this may be a read error. The CDR3 reads CATGDSTLGNTGELFF. DNA for the CDR3: TGTGCCACCGGTGATTCGACCCTGGGGAACACCGGGGAGCTGTTTTTT. The V gene is TRBV24-1, the J gene TRBJ2-2; D remains ambiguous. The CDR3 contains 16 residues. Germline-derived CDR1 and CDR2 are KGHDR and SFDVKD.

This clonotype was seen repeatedly, ten times or more. The chain uses TRBV10-3 and TRBJ1-2; TRBD1 is a possible D gene (5 bases). Per germline, CDR1 ENHRY and CDR2 SYGVKD. This CDR3 has 13 amino acids. Trimming removed 11 bases from V and 14 bases from J, with 27 bases in between. This CDR3 is CASRERQPWLQTF. The CDR3 region has the DNA TGTGCCTCCCGTGAAAGACAGCCCTGGCTACAAACCTTC.

This clonotype was picked up many times. This chain connects TRBV5-4 to TRBJ2-5, with 11 bases that match TRBD1. V was clipped by 0 bases and J by 2 bases; unmatched bases: 9. The CDR3 has 18 amino acids. CDR1 and CDR2 (germline): SGHNT, YYREEE (reference sequence). The CDR3 is CASSLVLVGTGGQETQYF. CDR3 bases: TGTGCCAGCAGCTTGGTTCTAGTAGGGACAGGGGGGCAAGAGACCCAGTACTTC.

In this sample, this clonotype turned up a few times. The chain couples TRBV20-1 to TRBJ1-1; 10 positions match TRBD1. Germline values: CDR1 DFQATT, CDR2 SNEGSKA (reference sequence). V lost 5 bases and J lost 5; bases outside the gene matches: 5. The CDR3 is 13 residues long. DNA for the CDR3: TGCAGTGCTCGGACAGGGGGGAATACTGAAGCTTTCTTT. It is translated as CSARTGGNTEAFF.

This clonotype was seen many times. V is TRBV6-2 or TRBV6-3 and J is TRBJ1-5; 7 bases line up with TRBD1. The CDR3 loop spans 14 amino acids. V gave up 5 bases and J gave up 3 bases; unmatched junction bases: 4. Germline V gene data show CDR1 as MNHEY and CDR2 as SVGEGT. CDR3 sequence: CASSNRGDNQPQHF. The DNA for the CDR3 is TGTGCCAGCAGTAACAGGGGTGACAATCAGCCCCAGCATTTT.